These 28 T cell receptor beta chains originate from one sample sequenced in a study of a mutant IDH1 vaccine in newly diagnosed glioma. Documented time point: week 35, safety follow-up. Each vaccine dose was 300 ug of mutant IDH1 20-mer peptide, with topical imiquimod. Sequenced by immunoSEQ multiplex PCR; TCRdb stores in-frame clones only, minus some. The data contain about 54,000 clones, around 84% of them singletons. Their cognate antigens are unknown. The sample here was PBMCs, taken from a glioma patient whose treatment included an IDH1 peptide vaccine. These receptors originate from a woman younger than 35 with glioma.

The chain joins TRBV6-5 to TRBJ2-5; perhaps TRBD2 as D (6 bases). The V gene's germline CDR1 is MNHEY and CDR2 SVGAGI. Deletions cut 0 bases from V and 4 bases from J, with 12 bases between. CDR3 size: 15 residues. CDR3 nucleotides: TGTGCCAGCAGTTACTCAGTCTCCGGGGGAGAGACCCAGTACTTC. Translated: CASSYSVSGGETQYF.

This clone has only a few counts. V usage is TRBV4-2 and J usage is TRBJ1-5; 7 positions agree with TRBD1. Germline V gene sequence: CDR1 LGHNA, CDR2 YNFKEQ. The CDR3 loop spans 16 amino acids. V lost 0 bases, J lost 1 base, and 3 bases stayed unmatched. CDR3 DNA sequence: TGTGCCAGCAGCCAAGAAGAGACAGGGAGCAATCAGCCCCAGCATTTT. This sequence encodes CASSQEETGSNQPQHF.

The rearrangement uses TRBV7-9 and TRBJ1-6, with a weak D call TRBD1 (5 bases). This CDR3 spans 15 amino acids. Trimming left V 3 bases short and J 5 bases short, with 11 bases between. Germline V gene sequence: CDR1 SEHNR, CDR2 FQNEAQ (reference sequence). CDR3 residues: CASSFGGVNNSPLHF. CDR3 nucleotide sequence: TGTGCCAGCAGCTTTGGGGGAGTAAATAATTCACCCCTCCACTTT.

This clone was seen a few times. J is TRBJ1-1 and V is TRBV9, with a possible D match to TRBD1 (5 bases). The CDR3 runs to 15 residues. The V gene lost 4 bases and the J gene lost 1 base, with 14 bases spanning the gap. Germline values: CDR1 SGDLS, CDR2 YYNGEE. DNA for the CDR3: TGTGCCAGCAGCCCCCAGGGACTTAGGAACACTGAAGCTTTCTTT. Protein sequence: CASSPQGLRNTEAFF.

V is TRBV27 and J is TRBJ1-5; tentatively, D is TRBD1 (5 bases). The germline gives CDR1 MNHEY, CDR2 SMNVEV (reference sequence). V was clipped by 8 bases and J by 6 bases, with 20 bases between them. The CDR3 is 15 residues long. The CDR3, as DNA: TGTGCCAGCGGTGGGGCAGGCTTAATAGGTCAGCCCCAGCATTTT. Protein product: CASGGAGLIGQPQHF.

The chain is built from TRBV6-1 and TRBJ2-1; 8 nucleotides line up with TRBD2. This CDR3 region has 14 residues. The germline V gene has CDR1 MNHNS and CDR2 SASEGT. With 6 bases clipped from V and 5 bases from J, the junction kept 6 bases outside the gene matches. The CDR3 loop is CASRPGLGNNEQFF. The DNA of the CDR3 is TGTGCCAGCAGACCGGGACTAGGCAACAATGAGCAGTTCTTC.

The CDR3 DNA reads TGTGCCATTAGAGACAGGACCGACTCTGGAAACACCATATATTTT. It encodes CAIRDRTDSGNTIYF. J is TRBJ1-3 and V is TRBV18, with D possibly being TRBD1 (6 bases). Trimming shortened V by 10 bases and J by 0 bases, and 16 bases separated the two germline ends. The CDR3 has 15 residues. Germline V lookup: CDR1 KGHSH, CDR2 LQKENI.

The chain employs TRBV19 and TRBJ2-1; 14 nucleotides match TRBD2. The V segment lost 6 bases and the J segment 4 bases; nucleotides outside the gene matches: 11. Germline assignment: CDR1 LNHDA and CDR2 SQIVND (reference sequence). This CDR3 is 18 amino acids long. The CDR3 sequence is CASSLVGLAGGGYNEQFF. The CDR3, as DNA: TGTGCCAGTAGCCTAGTTGGACTAGCGGGAGGAGGGTACAATGAGCAGTTCTTC.

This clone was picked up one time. CDR3 in DNA: TGTGCCAGCAGCGTAGGCGAGGGAACTAGGCAGTTCTTC. It is translated as CASSVGEGTRQFF. The chain recombines TRBV9 with TRBJ2-1; D might be TRBD2 (5 bases). Germline-derived CDR1 and CDR2 are SGDLS and YYNGEE. CDR3 size: 13 residues. Trimming took 0 bases from V and 12 from J, leaving 13 bases between them.

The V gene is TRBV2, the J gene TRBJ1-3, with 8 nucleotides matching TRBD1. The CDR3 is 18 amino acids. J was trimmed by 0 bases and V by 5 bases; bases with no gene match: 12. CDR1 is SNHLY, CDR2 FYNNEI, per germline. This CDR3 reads CASSLLNPRGLSGNTIYF. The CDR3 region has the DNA TGTGCCAGCAGTTTACTAAACCCCAGGGGGCTCTCTGGAAACACCATATATTTT.

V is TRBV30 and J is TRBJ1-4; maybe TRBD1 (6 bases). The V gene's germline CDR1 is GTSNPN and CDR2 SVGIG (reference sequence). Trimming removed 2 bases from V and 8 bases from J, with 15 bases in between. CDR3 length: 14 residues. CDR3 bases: TGTGCCTGGAGTTCTATGGGGGGCGGCGAAAAACTGTTTTTT. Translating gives CAWSSMGGGEKLFF.

Written as DNA, the CDR3 is TGTGCCAGTAGTATATCCCGGGGCACTTACGAGCAGTACTTC. Protein: CASSISRGTYEQYF. J is TRBJ2-7 and V is TRBV19; D is perhaps TRBD1 or TRBD2 (5 bases each). The germline V gene encodes CDR1 LNHDA and CDR2 SQIVND (reference sequence). Between the trimmed V and J ends, which lost 2 bases and 4 bases, there was a span of 12 bases. This CDR3 comprises 14 residues.

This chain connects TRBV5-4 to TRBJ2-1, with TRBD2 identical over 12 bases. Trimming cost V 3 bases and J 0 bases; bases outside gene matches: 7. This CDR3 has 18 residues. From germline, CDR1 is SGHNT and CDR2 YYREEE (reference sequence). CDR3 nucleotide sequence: TGTGCCAGCAGCTCAGGACTAGCGGGGAGGAGCTCCTACAATGAGCAGTTCTTC. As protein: CASSSGLAGRSSYNEQFF.

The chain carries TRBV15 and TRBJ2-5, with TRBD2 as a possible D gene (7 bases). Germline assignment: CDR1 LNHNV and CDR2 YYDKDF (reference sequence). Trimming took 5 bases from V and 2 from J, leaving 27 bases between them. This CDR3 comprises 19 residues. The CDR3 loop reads CATSPGGRGILVSQETQYF. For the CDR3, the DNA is TGTGCCACCAGCCCGGGGGGCCGGGGTATCCTAGTGTCACAAGAGACCCAGTACTTC.

CDR3 nucleotides: TGTGCCAGTGGGCGGGACAGGGGTGGGGATACGCAGTATTTT. Protein product: CASGRDRGGDTQYF. The V call is TRBV2, the J call TRBJ2-3; TRBD1 aligns across 10 bases. Per germline, CDR1 SNHLY and CDR2 FYNNEI. CDR3 length equals 14 residues. Losses at the gene ends were 9 bases for V and 6 bases for J; bases not matched to a gene: 9. The full variable domain, completed using reference TRBV2 and TRBJ2-3, is EPEVTQTPSHQVTQMGQEVILRCVPISNHLYFYWYRQILGQKVEFLVSFYNNEISEKSEIFDDQFSVERPDGSNFTLKIRSTKLEDSAMYFCASGRDRGGDTQYFGPGTRLTVL.

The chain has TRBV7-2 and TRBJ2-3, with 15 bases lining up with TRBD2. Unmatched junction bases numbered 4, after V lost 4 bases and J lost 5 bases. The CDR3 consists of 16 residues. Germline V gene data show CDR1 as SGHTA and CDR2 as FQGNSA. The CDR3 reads CASSSTGLAGGDTQYF. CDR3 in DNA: TGTGCCAGCAGCTCCACGGGACTAGCGGGAGGAGATACGCAGTATTTT.

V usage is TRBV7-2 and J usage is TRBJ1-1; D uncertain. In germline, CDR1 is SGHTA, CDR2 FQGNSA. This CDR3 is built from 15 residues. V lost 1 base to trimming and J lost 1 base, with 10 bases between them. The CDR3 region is CASSLVGQPNTEAFF. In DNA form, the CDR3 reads TGTGCCAGCAGCTTAGTAGGGCAGCCGAACACTGAAGCTTTCTTT.

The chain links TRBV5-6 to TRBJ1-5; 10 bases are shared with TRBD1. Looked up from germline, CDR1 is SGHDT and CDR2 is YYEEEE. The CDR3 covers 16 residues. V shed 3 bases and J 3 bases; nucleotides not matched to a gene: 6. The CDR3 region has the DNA TGTGCCAGCAGCTGGGGACAGGGGAGGTTCAATCAGCCCCAGCATTTT. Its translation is CASSWGQGRFNQPQHF.

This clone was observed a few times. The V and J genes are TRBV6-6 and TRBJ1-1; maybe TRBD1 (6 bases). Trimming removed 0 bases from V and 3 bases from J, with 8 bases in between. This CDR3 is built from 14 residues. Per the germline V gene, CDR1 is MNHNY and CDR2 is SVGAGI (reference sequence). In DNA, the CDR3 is TGTGCCAGCAGTTACTCGAAGGGGGACACTGAAGCTTTCTTT. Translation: CASSYSKGDTEAFF.

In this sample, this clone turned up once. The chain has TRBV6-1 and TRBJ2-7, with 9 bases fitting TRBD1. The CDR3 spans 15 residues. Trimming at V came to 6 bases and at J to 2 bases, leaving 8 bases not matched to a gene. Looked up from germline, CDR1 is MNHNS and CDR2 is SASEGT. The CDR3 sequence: CASSPGTGRTYEQYF. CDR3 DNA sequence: TGTGCCAGCAGCCCCGGGACAGGGAGGACCTACGAGCAGTACTTC.

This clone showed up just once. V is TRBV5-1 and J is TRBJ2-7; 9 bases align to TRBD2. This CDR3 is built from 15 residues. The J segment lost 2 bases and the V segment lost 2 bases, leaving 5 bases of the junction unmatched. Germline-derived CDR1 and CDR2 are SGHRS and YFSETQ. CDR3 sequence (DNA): TGCGCCAGCAGCTTAATGGTAGCGGGAGCCTACGAGCAGTACTTC. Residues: CASSLMVAGAYEQYF. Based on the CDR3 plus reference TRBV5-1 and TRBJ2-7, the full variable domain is KAGVTQTPRYLIKTRGQQVTLSCSPISGHRSVSWYQQTPGQGLQFLFEYFSETQRNKGNFPGRFSGRQFSNSRSEMNVSTLELGDSALYLCASSLMVAGAYEQYFGPGTRLTVT.

As DNA, the CDR3 is TGTGCCAGCAGCCAAGAGCAGCTCAGCACAGATACGCAGTATTTT. Protein sequence: CASSQEQLSTDTQYF. This chain connects TRBV4-2 to TRBJ2-3; D remains unclear. Between the trimmed V and J ends, which lost 0 bases and 0 bases, there was a span of 7 bases. There are 15 residues in the CDR3. Per the germline V gene, CDR1 is LGHNA and CDR2 is YNFKEQ.

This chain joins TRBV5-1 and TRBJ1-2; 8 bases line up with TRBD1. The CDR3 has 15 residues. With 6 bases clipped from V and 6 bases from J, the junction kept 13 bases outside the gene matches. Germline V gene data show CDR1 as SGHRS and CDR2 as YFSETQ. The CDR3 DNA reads TGCGCCAGCACCCGAAGTGGACAGGGTACGGATGGCTACACCTTC. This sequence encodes CASTRSGQGTDGYTF.

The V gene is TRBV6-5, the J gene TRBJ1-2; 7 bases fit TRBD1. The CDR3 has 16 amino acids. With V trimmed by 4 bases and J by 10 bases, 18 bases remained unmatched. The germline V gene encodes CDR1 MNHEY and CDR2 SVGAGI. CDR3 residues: CASSSILTGTVGPYTF. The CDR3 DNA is TGTGCCAGCAGTTCCATTCTCACCGGGACAGTTGGGCCCTACACCTTC.

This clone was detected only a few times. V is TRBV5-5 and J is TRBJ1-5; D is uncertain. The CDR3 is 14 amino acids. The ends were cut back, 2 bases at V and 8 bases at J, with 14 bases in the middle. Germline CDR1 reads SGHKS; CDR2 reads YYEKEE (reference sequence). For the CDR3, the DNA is TGTGCCAGCAGCTTCGAGGGAAAACGTGAGCCCCAGCATTTT. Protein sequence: CASSFEGKREPQHF.

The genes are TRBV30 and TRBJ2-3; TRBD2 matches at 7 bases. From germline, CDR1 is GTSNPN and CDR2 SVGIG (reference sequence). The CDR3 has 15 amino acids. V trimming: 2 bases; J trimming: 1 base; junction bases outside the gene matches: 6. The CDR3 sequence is CAWSYQRGRTDTQYF. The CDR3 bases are TGTGCCTGGAGTTATCAGCGGGGCCGCACAGATACGCAGTATTTT.

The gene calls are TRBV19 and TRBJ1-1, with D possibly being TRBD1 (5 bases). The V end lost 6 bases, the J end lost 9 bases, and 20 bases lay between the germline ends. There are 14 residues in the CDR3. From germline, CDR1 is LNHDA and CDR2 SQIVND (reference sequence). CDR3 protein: CASSLREGSGKAFF. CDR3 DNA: TGTGCCAGTAGCCTCCGGGAGGGGTCCGGTAAAGCTTTCTTT.

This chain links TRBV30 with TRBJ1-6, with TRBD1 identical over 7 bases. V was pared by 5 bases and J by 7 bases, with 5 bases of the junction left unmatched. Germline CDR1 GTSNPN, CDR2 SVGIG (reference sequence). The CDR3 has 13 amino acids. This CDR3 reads CAWDRARNSPLHF. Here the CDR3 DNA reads TGTGCCTGGGACAGGGCAAGAAATTCACCCCTCCACTTT. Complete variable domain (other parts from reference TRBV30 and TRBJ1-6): SQTIHQWPATLVQPVGSPLSLECTVEGTSNPNLYWYRQAAGRGLQLLFYSVGIGQISSEVPQNLSASRPQDRQFILSSKKLLLSDSGFYLCAWDRARNSPLHFGNGTRLTVT.